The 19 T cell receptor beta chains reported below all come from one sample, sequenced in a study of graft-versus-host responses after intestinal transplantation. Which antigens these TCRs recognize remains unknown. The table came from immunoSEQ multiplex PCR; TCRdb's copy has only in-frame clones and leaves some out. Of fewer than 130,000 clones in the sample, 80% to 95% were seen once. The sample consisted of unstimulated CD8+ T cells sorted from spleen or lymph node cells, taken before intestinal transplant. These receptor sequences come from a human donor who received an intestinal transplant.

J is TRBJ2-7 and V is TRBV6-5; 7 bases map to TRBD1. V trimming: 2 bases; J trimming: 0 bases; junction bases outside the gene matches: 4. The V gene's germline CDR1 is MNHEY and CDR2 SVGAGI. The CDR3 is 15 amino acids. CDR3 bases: TGTGCCAGCAGTTACCGGACAGGTCGCTCCTACGAGCAGTACTTC. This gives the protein CASSYRTGRSYEQYF.

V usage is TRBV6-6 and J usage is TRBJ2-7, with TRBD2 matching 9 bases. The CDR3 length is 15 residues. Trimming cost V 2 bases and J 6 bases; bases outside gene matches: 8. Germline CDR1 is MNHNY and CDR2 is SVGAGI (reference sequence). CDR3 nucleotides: TGTGCCAGCAGTTACGGACGCGGCGGGGGGGGCGAGCAGTACTTC. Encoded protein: CASSYGRGGGGEQYF.

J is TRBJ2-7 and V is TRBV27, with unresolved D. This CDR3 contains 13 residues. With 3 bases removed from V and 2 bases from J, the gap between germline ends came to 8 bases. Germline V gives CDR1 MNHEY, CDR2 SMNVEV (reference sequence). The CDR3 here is CASSFSITYEQYF. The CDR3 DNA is TGTGCCAGCAGTTTTTCAATTACCTACGAGCAGTACTTC.

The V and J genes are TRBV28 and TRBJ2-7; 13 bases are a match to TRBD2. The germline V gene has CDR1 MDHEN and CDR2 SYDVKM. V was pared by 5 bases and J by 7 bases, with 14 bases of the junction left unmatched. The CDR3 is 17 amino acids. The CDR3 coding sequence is TGTGCCAGCAGTCCACCAACTAGCGGGAGGGTCCTTTTTGAGCAGTACTTC. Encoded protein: CASSPPTSGRVLFEQYF.

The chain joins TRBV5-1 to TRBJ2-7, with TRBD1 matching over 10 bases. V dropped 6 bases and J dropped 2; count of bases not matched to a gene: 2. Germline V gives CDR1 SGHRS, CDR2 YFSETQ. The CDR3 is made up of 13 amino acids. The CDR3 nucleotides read TGCGCCAGCACCGGACAGGGGGCCTACGAGCAGTACTTC. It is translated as CASTGQGAYEQYF.

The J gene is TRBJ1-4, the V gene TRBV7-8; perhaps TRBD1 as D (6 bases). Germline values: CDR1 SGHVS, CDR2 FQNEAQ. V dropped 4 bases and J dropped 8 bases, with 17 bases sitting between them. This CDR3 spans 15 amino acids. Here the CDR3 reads CASSSGGGLGEKLFF. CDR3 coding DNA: TGTGCCAGCAGCTCCGGGGGCGGCCTTGGGGAAAAACTGTTTTTT.

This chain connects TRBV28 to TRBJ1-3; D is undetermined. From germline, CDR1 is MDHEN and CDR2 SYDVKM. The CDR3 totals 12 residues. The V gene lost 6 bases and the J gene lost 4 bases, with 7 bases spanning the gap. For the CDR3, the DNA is TGTGCCAGCAGCTTTTTCGGAAACACCATATATTTT. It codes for CASSFFGNTIYF.

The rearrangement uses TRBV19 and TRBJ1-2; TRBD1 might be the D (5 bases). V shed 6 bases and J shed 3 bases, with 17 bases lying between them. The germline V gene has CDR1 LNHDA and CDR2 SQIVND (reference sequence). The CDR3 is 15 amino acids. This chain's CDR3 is CASSLRGDVDYGYTF. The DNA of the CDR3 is TGTGCCAGTAGCCTCCGGGGGGATGTTGACTATGGCTACACCTTC. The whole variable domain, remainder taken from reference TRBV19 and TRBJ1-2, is DGGITQSPKYLFRKEGQNVTLSCEQNLNHDAMYWYRQDPGQGLRLIYYSQIVNDFQKGDIAEGYSVSREKKESFPLTVTSAQKNPTAFYLCASSLRGDVDYGYTFGSGTRLTVV.

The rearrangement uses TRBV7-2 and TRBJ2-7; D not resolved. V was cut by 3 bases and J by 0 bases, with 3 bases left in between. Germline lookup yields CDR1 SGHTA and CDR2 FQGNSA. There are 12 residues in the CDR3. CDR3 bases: TGTGCCAGCAGCTTGCCCTCCTACGAGCAGTACTTC. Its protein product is CASSLPSYEQYF. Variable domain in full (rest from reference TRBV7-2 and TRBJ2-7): GAGVSQSPSNKVTEKGKDVELRCDPISGHTALYWYRQSLGQGLEFLIYFQGNSAPDKSGLPSDRFSAERTGGSVSTLTIQRTQQEDSAVYLCASSLPSYEQYFGPGTRLTVT.

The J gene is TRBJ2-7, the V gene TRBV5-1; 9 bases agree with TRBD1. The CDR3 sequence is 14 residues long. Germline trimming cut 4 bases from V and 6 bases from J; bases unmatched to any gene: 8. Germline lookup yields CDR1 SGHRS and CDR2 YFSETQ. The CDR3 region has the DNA TGCGCCAGCAGCACGGACAGGGGAGGTGGCGAGCAGTACTTC. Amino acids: CASSTDRGGGEQYF.

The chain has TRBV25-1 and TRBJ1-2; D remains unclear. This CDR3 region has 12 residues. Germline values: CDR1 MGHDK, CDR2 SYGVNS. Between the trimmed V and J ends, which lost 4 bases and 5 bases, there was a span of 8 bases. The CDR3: CASSGQRYGYTF. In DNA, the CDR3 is TGTGCCAGCAGTGGGCAGAGATATGGCTACACCTTC.

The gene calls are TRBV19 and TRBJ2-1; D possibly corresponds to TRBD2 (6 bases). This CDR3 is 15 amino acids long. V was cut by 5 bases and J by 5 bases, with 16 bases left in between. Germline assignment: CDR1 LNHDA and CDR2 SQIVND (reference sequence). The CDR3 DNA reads TGTGCCAGTAGTTTGGGCGGGATTTTAGACAATGAGCAGTTCTTC. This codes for CASSLGGILDNEQFF.

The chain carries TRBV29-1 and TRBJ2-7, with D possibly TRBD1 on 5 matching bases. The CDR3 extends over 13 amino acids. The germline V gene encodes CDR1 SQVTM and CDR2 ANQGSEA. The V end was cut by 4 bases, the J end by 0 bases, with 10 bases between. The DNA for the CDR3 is TGCAGCGTTGTTGACAGCTTCTCCTACGAGCAGTACTTC. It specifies CSVVDSFSYEQYF.

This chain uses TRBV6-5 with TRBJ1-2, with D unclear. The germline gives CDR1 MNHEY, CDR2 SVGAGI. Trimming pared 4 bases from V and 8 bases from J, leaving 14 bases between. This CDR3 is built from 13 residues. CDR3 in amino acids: CASSFRTSTGYTF. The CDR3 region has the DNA TGTGCCAGCAGTTTCCGGACCTCGACAGGCTACACCTTC.

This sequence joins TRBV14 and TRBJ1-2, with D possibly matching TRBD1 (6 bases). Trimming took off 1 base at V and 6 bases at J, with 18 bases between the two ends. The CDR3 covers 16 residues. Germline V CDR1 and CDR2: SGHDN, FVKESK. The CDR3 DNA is TGTGCCAGCAGCCAAGGTTCGCGGGGGGCGAAGAATGGCTACACCTTC. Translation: CASSQGSRGAKNGYTF.

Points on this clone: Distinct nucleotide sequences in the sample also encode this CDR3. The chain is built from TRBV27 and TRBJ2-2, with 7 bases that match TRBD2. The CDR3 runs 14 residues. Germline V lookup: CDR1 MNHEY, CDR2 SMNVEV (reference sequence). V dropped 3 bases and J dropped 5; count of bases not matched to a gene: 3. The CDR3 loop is CASSFGSGTGELFF. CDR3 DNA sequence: TGTGCCAGCAGTTTCGGTAGCGGGACCGGGGAGCTGTTTTTT.

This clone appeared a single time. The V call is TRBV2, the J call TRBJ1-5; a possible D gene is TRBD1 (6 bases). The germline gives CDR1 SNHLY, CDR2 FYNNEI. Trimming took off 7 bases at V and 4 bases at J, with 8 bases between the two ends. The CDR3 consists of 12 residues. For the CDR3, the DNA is TGTGCCAGCAACAGGGTAAATCAGCCCCAGCATTTT. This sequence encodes CASNRVNQPQHF.

The CDR3 nucleotides are TGTGCCAGCAGCCCCCGCCCTAGCGGGAGATTAGCCGAGCAGTACTTC. It specifies CASSPRPSGRLAEQYF. V usage is TRBV9 and J usage is TRBJ2-7; 10 bases align to TRBD2. CDR1 SGDLS and CDR2 YYNGEE come from the germline V gene. The CDR3 is 16 residues long. V was pared by 4 bases and J by 6 bases, with 13 bases of the junction left unmatched.

The CDR3 here is CASSWTSGTSYEQYF. The DNA of the CDR3 is TGCGCCAGCAGCTGGACTAGCGGGACCTCCTACGAGCAGTACTTC. The chain combines TRBV5-1 with TRBJ2-7, with 12 bases lining up with TRBD2. The germline V gene encodes CDR1 SGHRS and CDR2 YFSETQ. The CDR3 is made up of 15 amino acids. The V gene end was trimmed by 3 bases and the J gene end by 0 bases; junction bases not matched to a gene: 1.